A single sample gave rise to the 23 T cell receptor beta chains below, sequenced in a study of T cell repertoires in aging, cancer and after chemotherapy. TRB rearrangements spanning V, D and J were amplified using mixed TRB-A/B primers. Using its own MiXCR run on the multiplex PCR reads, TCRdb lists one record per CDR3 protein. This sample has 2,000 to 3,000 distinct CDR3 sequences, with over 65% found just once. Peripheral blood genomic DNA, not sorted cells or RNA, was the template. The sequencing sample was made of blood. Source of these receptors: a human donor with a solid tumor.

The chain has TRBV10-2 and TRBJ1-2; no clear D. V was trimmed by 3 bases and J by 1 base, leaving 9 bases between them. The CDR3 totals 14 residues. Germline values: CDR1 WSHSY, CDR2 SAAADI. The CDR3 coding sequence is TGCGCCAGCAGTGATTACCCGAATAACTATGGCTACACCTTC. Translating gives CASSDYPNNYGYTF.

This clonotype was picked up a small number of times. This rearrangement joins TRBV5-1 to TRBJ2-1; 10 bases fit TRBD2. This CDR3 spans 15 amino acids. CDR1 and CDR2 from the germline V gene are SGHRS and YFSETQ. The V segment lost 3 bases and the J segment 5 bases; nucleotides outside the gene matches: 5. The CDR3 protein is CASSWRTSGNNEQFF. The CDR3, as DNA: TGCGCCAGCAGCTGGAGGACTAGCGGTAACAATGAGCAGTTCTTC.

The chain recombines TRBV5-4 with TRBJ1-2; TRBD1 matches 7 bases. Per the germline V gene, CDR1 is SGHNT and CDR2 is YYREEE (reference sequence). The V segment lost 0 bases and the J segment 5 bases; nucleotides outside the gene matches: 7. CDR3 size: 15 residues. CDR3 DNA: TGTGCCAGCAGCTTGGCGGTCAGGGGGTCGTATGGCTACACCTTC. Translation: CASSLAVRGSYGYTF.

The V and J genes are TRBV15 and TRBJ1-1, with TRBD1 identical over 12 bases. The trim removed 5 bases at V and 8 bases at J, leaving 9 bases unmatched. CDR1 and CDR2 (germline): LNHNV, YYDKDF (reference sequence). CDR3 size: 15 residues. CDR3 sequence: CATSGRDRGQKEAFF. Written as DNA, the CDR3 is TGTGCCACCAGCGGACGGGACAGGGGGCAGAAGGAAGCTTTCTTT.

This clonotype appeared a few times. The chain uses TRBV11-2 and TRBJ2-7; D unclear. CDR3 size: 11 residues. V gave up 5 bases and J gave up 7 bases, with 9 bases separating them. The V gene's germline CDR1 is SGHAT and CDR2 FQNNGV. CDR3 amino acids: CASSPAMEQYF. The CDR3 DNA reads as TGTGCCAGCAGCCCCGCCATGGAGCAGTACTTC. Drawing the rest from reference TRBV11-2 and TRBJ2-7, the complete variable domain is EAGVAQSPRYKIIEKRQSVAFWCNPISGHATLYWYQQILGQGPKLLIQFQNNGVVDDSQLPKDRFSAERLKGVDSTLKIQPAKLEDSAVYLCASSPAMEQYFGPGTRLTVT.

The chain uses TRBV28 and TRBJ2-7, with 10 nucleotides matching TRBD1. The germline V gene has CDR1 MDHEN and CDR2 SYDVKM. The CDR3 totals 12 residues. V shed 7 bases, J shed 7 bases, and the junction held 4 bases outside the gene matches. In nucleotides, the CDR3 is TGTGCCAGCATTCGGACAGGGGGAGAGCAGTACTTC. Its protein is CASIRTGGEQYF.

The chain employs TRBV15 and TRBJ1-2, with TRBD1 matching 8 bases. V lost 1 base, J lost 0 bases, and 4 bases stayed unmatched. The CDR3 length is 16 residues. Germline values: CDR1 LNHNV, CDR2 YYDKDF (reference sequence). The chain's CDR3 is CATSRAAQGANYGYTF. As DNA, the CDR3 is TGTGCCACCAGCAGAGCTGCACAGGGGGCTAACTATGGCTACACCTTC.

V is TRBV20-1 and J is TRBJ1-1; D remains unclear. CDR3 length: 13 amino acids. CDR1 DFQATT and CDR2 SNEGSKA come from the germline V gene (reference sequence). The V end lost 1 base, the J end lost 4 bases, and 10 bases lay between the germline ends. The CDR3 loop is CSARAPAGTEAFF. The CDR3 coding sequence is TGCAGTGCTAGAGCACCTGCCGGCACTGAAGCTTTCTTT.

The J gene is TRBJ2-7, the V gene TRBV19, with D perhaps being TRBD1 or TRBD2 (6 bases each). CDR3 length equals 15 residues. Looked up from germline, CDR1 is LNHDA and CDR2 is SQIVND (reference sequence). V lost 4 bases to trimming and J lost 2 bases, with 15 bases between them. CDR3 in DNA: TGTGCCAGTAGTACGGGAGACGGGGGCCCCTACGAGCAGTACTTC. Its translation is CASSTGDGGPYEQYF.

This clonotype has a handful of counts. The J gene is TRBJ2-1, the V gene TRBV29-1; 8 bases are a match to TRBD1. After removal of 6 bases from V and 0 bases from J, the junction contained 7 bases not matched to a gene. Germline V CDR1 and CDR2: SQVTM, ANQGSEA. The CDR3 extends over 15 amino acids. This CDR3 reads CSVTPGTGSYNEQFF. In DNA form, the CDR3 reads TGCAGCGTGACTCCCGGGACAGGCTCCTACAATGAGCAGTTCTTC.

The chain's CDR3 is CASSPGGGDQPQHF. As DNA, the CDR3 is TGTGCCAGCAGCCCCGGGGGAGGGGATCAGCCCCAGCATTTT. This rearrangement joins TRBV5-6 to TRBJ1-5; D is possibly TRBD1 (5 bases). V shed 4 bases and J shed 5 bases, with 13 bases lying between them. The CDR3 has 14 residues. The germline CDR1 and CDR2 sequences are SGHDT and YYEEEE.

This clonotype has only a few counts. The CDR3 nucleotides are TGTGCCAGTAGTTGGACAGGGGGCTTCGACACCGGGGAGCTGTTTTTT. Translating it yields CASSWTGGFDTGELFF. This chain joins TRBV19 and TRBJ2-2; TRBD1 aligns across 11 bases. Germline assignment: CDR1 LNHDA and CDR2 SQIVND (reference sequence). V gave up 5 bases and J gave up 3 bases; unmatched junction bases: 5. There are 16 residues in the CDR3.

The chain combines TRBV11-2 with TRBJ2-7, with a weak D call TRBD2 (7 bases). Trimming cost V 5 bases and J 5 bases, with 19 bases left between them. This CDR3 contains 15 residues. The V gene's germline CDR1 is SGHAT and CDR2 FQNNGV. The CDR3: CASSPWGRGSNEQYF. CDR3 bases: TGTGCCAGCAGCCCGTGGGGGAGGGGGAGCAACGAGCAGTACTTC.

This chain joins TRBV5-4 and TRBJ1-2, with a tentative D call TRBD1 (5 bases). The CDR3 loop spans 19 amino acids. V was trimmed by 0 bases and J by 0 bases, leaving 21 bases between them. Germline CDR1 SGHNT, CDR2 YYREEE (reference sequence). The CDR3 nucleotides read TGTGCCAGCAGCTTGGCGGGGGGGGATTTTAACCCACCTAACTATGGCTACACCTTC. This encodes CASSLAGGDFNPPNYGYTF.

Remarks on this clonotype: The germline gene is not matched at one end of the junction; a read error may be the cause. The rearrangement uses TRBV10-2 and TRBJ2-4, with 9 bases fitting TRBD1. The germline V gene has CDR1 WSHSY and CDR2 SAAADI. This CDR3 contains 17 residues. As DNA, the CDR3 is TGCGGCAGCCTAGGACAGGGGAGGGGGTTAGCCAAAAACATTCAGTACTTC. As protein: CGSLGQGRGLAKNIQYF.

This chain links TRBV10-3 with TRBJ2-3, with D possibly TRBD2 on 6 matching bases. Germline values: CDR1 ENHRY, CDR2 SYGVKD. This CDR3 is 15 amino acids long. The V end was cut by 4 bases, the J end by 7 bases, with 18 bases between. The CDR3, as DNA: TGTGCCATCAGTGCTGTTAGCGGAGTGAGGAATACGCAGTATTTT. Translation gives CAISAVSGVRNTQYF.

The genes are TRBV27 and TRBJ1-1, with D uncertain. The germline V gene has CDR1 MNHEY and CDR2 SMNVEV (reference sequence). The CDR3 consists of 16 residues. The V gene lost 5 bases and the J gene lost 0 bases, with 16 bases spanning the gap. CDR3 protein: CASSLLPGSLNTEAFF. The DNA of the CDR3 is TGTGCCAGCAGTCTCCTTCCGGGGTCTCTGAACACTGAAGCTTTCTTT.

This chain uses TRBV20-1 with TRBJ2-7; D is ambiguous. This CDR3 is built from 16 residues. Trimming took off 6 bases at V and 3 bases at J, with 24 bases between the two ends. Per germline, CDR1 DFQATT and CDR2 SNEGSKA (reference sequence). The CDR3 bases are TGCAGTGCCCTCTCGCGTAGTGGGTACTCTAACTACGAGCAGTACTTC. It yields the protein CSALSRSGYSNYEQYF.

The CDR3 reads CASSTPSEAFF. The CDR3 region has the DNA TGTGCCAGCAGTACGCCGTCTGAAGCTTTCTTT. This chain joins TRBV6-6 and TRBJ1-1; D not resolved. The CDR3 sequence is 11 residues long. Germline lookup yields CDR1 MNHNY and CDR2 SVGAGI (reference sequence). V was clipped by 5 bases and J by 6 bases, with 7 bases between them.

The V and J genes are TRBV20-1 and TRBJ1-5; D unclear. Germline V CDR1 and CDR2: DFQATT, SNEGSKA (reference sequence). The V end was cut by 4 bases, the J end by 6 bases, with 22 bases between. The CDR3 runs 16 residues. For the CDR3, the DNA is TGCAGTGCTACTTCCACCGTCTCCGGCGGACTTCAGCCCCAGCATTTT. It specifies CSATSTVSGGLQPQHF.

The chain uses TRBV7-9 and TRBJ1-4; maybe TRBD1 (5 bases). There are 14 residues in the CDR3. Germline V gene sequence: CDR1 SEHNR, CDR2 FQNEAQ (reference sequence). Trimming removed 2 bases at V and 8 bases at J, with 12 bases between. The CDR3 DNA reads TGTGCCAGCAGCTTACGCAGGGAGGACGAAAAACTGTTTTTT. It is translated as CASSLRREDEKLFF.

The chain recombines TRBV20-1 with TRBJ2-7; 8 bases agree with TRBD2. CDR1 is DFQATT and CDR2 is SNEGSKA in the germline V gene (reference sequence). The CDR3 totals 13 residues. Trimming cost V 6 bases and J 6 bases; bases outside gene matches: 10. The CDR3 loop reads CSAPGGGGSEQYF. The DNA of the CDR3 is TGCAGTGCCCCGGGGGGGGGGGGCAGCGAGCAGTACTTC.

In this sample, this clonotype turned up a few times. The chain carries TRBV19 and TRBJ2-7; 13 bases map to TRBD2. This CDR3 has 15 amino acids. The V gene's germline CDR1 is LNHDA and CDR2 SQIVND (reference sequence). V dropped 6 bases and J dropped 5; count of bases not matched to a gene: 7. DNA for the CDR3: TGTGCCAGTAGCCCCATACTAGCGGGAGGGAACGAGCAGTACTTC. It encodes CASSPILAGGNEQYF.